This is a list of T cell receptor beta chains from one sample in a study of OX40 agonist ivuxolimab in advanced cancers. Data came from immunoSEQ multiplex PCR; TCRdb stores just in-frame clones and leaves some out. The table lists approximately 52,000 clones, 60% to 85% of them singletons. The sequencing used CD4+ or CD8+ T cells sorted from blood, collected in a trial of the OX40 agonist ivuxolimab. These receptors all come from an adult with an advanced solid tumor such as melanoma, head and neck, liver or kidney cancer. CDR3s include the opening cysteine and the closing phenylalanine or tryptophan. A D gene is named only where the DNA matches it firmly. Size is stated for part of the rows, as once, few or many counts, or as a class when the clone is expanded.

TRBD2 TRBJ2-1 . TRBV7-2 TGTGCCAGCAGCCCGACTAGCGGGAGAGATAATGAGCAGTTCTTC CASSPTSGRDNEQFF
TRBD1 TRBJ1-2 . TRBV6-5 TGTGCCAGCAGCCGAGGGACAGACCATGGCTACACCTTC CASSRGTDHGYTF
. TRBJ2-1 few TRBV6-5 TGTGCCAGCAGAGCCCCCAGGGGGGCTCAGTTCTTC CASRAPRGAQFF
TRBD1 TRBJ2-2 . TRBV4-2 TGTGCCAGCAGCATGGGACAGGGGAGCACCGGGGAGCTGTTTTTT CASSMGQGSTGELFF
. TRBJ2-7 few TRBV5-1 TGCGCCAGCAGCTTGGCGCCCAACAAGAAGCATTACGAGCAGTACTTC CASSLAPNKKHYEQYF
TRBD2 TRBJ2-1 once TRBV4-3 TGCGCCAGCAGCCGTTCTAGCGGCCAGAAGTACAATGAGCAGTTCTTC CASSRSSGQKYNEQFF
. TRBJ2-5 few TRBV11-3 TGTGCCAGCAGCAGGGGGGTTGGGACCCAAGAGACCCAGTACTTC CASSRGVGTQETQYF
. TRBJ2-1 . TRBV10-1 TGCGCCAGCAGTGAGGGGCGGGGCTCCTACAATGAGCAGTTCTTC CASSEGRGSYNEQFF
TRBD1 TRBJ2-1 . TRBV9 TGTGCCAGCAGCGTTCGGACAGGGGGCTTTGATGAGCAGTTCTTC CASSVRTGGFDEQFF
. TRBJ2-1 . TRBV14 TGTGCCAGCAGCGATAGTGTGGGGCTGGTCTCCTACAATGAGCAGTTCTTC CASSDSVGLVSYNEQFF
. TRBJ1-1 . TRBV30 TGTGCCTGGAGTATCGGGTTAGGCACTGAAGCTTTCTTT CAWSIGLGTEAFF
. TRBJ2-1 . TRBV27 TGTGCCAGCAGTATCGACAGGCTGGGGCCAGCATACAATGAGCAGTTCTTC CASSIDRLGPAYNEQFF
. TRBJ2-4 . TRBV18 TGTGCCAGCTCACCAGGGGCGGGCAGGAACGAACTAGCCAAAAACATTCAGTACTTC CASSPGAGRNELAKNIQYF
TRBD1 TRBJ2-5 . TRBV10-3 TGTGCCATCAGTGTCATAGGGGGACAGGGCCCTAATGAGCAGTACTTC CAISVIGGQGPNEQYF
. TRBJ1-6 few TRBV25-1 TGTGCCAGCAGTGAATATGCAGGGGCAGGTTCACCCCTCCACTTT CASSEYAGAGSPLHF
. TRBJ2-5 . TRBV7-2 TGTGCCAGCACCCCCTCCCACGCAGAGACCCAGTACTTC CASTPSHAETQYF
. TRBJ2-2 . TRBV7-9 TGTGCCAGCAGCAGGGGGTACACCGGGGAGCTGTTTTTT CASSRGYTGELFF
TRBD2 TRBJ2-5 . TRBV11-2 TGTGCCAGCAGCCCTGGGACTAGCGGGAGCAGGGAGACCCAGTACTTC CASSPGTSGSRETQYF
. TRBJ1-5 . TRBV6-5 TGTGCCAGCAGAGGGACATACGATCAGCCCCAGCATTTT CASRGTYDQPQHF
TRBD2 TRBJ2-7 . TRBV7-2 TGTGCCAGCAGCTTAGATAGCGGGTCCAACGAGCAGTACTTC CASSLDSGSNEQYF
. TRBJ2-3 . TRBV20-1 TGCAGTGCTCCCCAGGGGGATACGCAGTATTTT CSAPQGDTQYF
. TRBJ2-7 once TRBV5-1 TGCGCCAGCAGCTTCACCCTAAACGAGCAGTACTTC CASSFTLNEQYF
. TRBJ1-2 . TRBV9 TGTGCCAGCAGCATCAGGACAGATGCGCAATTATATGGCTACACCTTC CASSIRTDAQLYGYTF
TRBD1 TRBJ1-2 . TRBV19 TGTGCCAGTAGTATCCCTCTTACAGGGGGTTCTGAATATGGCTACACCTTC CASSIPLTGGSEYGYTF
. TRBJ1-3 . TRBV18 TGTGCCAGCTCACCGGCCTCTGGAAACACCATATATTTT CASSPASGNTIYF
. TRBJ1-1 once TRBV4-3 TGCGCCAGCAGCCAAGACCTACAGGAGAGGAACACTGAAGCTTTCTTT CASSQDLQERNTEAFF
. TRBJ1-1 . TRBV5-1 TGCGCCAGCAGCTTCGGACATGGGGGCGCGGGTAGGAACACTGAAGCTTTCTTT CASSFGHGGAGRNTEAFF
TRBD2 TRBJ2-7 . TRBV7-2 TGTGCCAGCAGCGTACCGGGACTAGAATACGAGCAGTACTTC CASSVPGLEYEQYF
. TRBJ1-5 . TRBV29-1 TGCAGCGTTGAATCCGTTTATAGCAATCAGCCCCAGCATTTT CSVESVYSNQPQHF
TRBD2 TRBJ2-1 . TRBV7-8 TGTGCCAGCAGCTTACGGGGGGATGAGCAGTTCTTC CASSLRGDEQFF
TRBD1 TRBJ1-1 . TRBV18 TGTGCCAGCTCCCCAGAAGCAGGGGGGAACACTGAAGCTTTCTTT CASSPEAGGNTEAFF
. TRBJ1-1 . TRBV7-9 TGTGCCAGCAGCGTTACAGGGAACACTGAAGCTTTCTTT CASSVTGNTEAFF
TRBD2 TRBJ2-2 . TRBV25-1 TGTGCCAGCCGACCTTTAAGCGGGGGTAACGCCGGGGAGCTGTTTTTT CASRPLSGGNAGELFF
TRBD1 TRBJ2-5 . TRBV29-1 TGCAGCGTCCAAGACAGGGGTCAGACCCAGTACTTC CSVQDRGQTQYF
. TRBJ2-5 once TRBV11-2 TGTGCCAGCAGCTTAGGGGGGGTCCAAGAGACCCAGTACTTC CASSLGGVQETQYF
. TRBJ1-1 . TRBV30 TGTGCCGCCCTAAAGGGCGAAATGAACACTGAAGCTTTCTTT CAALKGEMNTEAFF
. TRBJ2-3 . TRBV9 TGTGCCAGCAGCGTAGGTGGCATGAGGGTCACAGATACGCAGTATTTT CASSVGGMRVTDTQYF
. TRBJ2-7 . TRBV5-4 TGTGCAACCGGGGCGGGAAGGGCGTACGAGCAGTACTTC CATGAGRAYEQYF
TRBD2 TRBJ2-2 . TRBV7-2 TGTGCCAGCAGCTCCAGGACTAGCGGGACCACCGGGGAGCTGTTTTTT CASSSRTSGTTGELFF
TRBD2 TRBJ2-1 . TRBV14 TGTGCCAGCAGCCAAAGGAGCGGGGGGTTCAGCTCCTACAATGAGCAGTTCTTC CASSQRSGGFSSYNEQFF